Each of the 13 T cell receptor beta chains below was sequenced from the same sample in a study of T cells after yellow fever vaccination. TCRdb called the 5' RACE reads again in MiXCR, with one record for every CDR3 protein. The table shows 340,000 or so distinct CDR3 sequences, with under 15% occurring only once. The specimen comprised CD4+ T cells sorted from PBMCs, sampled 15 days after the yellow fever booster vaccination. Source of these receptors: a man between 18 and 35 years old who received the YFV17D yellow fever vaccine.

V and J are TRBV29-1 and TRBJ2-3, with 7 bases aligning to TRBD1. The CDR3 is made up of 13 amino acids. Trimming removed 4 bases from V and 3 bases from J; junction bases left unmatched: 4. Germline V gene data show CDR1 as SQVTM and CDR2 as ANQGSEA. For the CDR3, the DNA is TGCAGCGTTGCAGGGGGTCGTACAGATACGCAGTATTTT. It yields the protein CSVAGGRTDTQYF.

This clonotype was seen ten or more times. A junction boundary mismatches the germline segment, possibly from a read error. V usage is TRBV6-1 and J usage is TRBJ2-3; the D gene is possibly TRBD1 (6 bases). The length of the CDR3 is 17 residues. Germline V gene sequence: CDR1 MNHNS, CDR2 SASEGT. The CDR3 nucleotides are TGTGCCAGCTGTGAAGTGGTGGGGACATACCCCCCAGATACGCAGTATTTT. Translation gives CASCEVVGTYPPDTQYF.

The chain has TRBV6-5 and TRBJ2-2; 8 positions match TRBD1. The J segment lost 6 bases and the V segment lost 1 base, leaving 4 bases of the junction unmatched. Germline lookup yields CDR1 MNHEY and CDR2 SVGAGI. The CDR3 loop spans 15 amino acids. The DNA of the CDR3 is TGTGCCAGCAGTTACTGGACAGGGTTCGCCGGGGAGCTGTTTTTT. Translated, it gives CASSYWTGFAGELFF.

Many counts were recorded for this clonotype. This chain joins TRBV7-9 and TRBJ2-3; 8 bases are a match to TRBD2. In germline, CDR1 is SEHNR, CDR2 FQNEAQ (reference sequence). Trimming took 5 bases from V and 5 from J; bases not matched to a gene: 3. CDR3 size: 13 residues. As DNA, the CDR3 is TGTGCCAGCAGCACCCGGGAGGGAGATACGCAGTATTTT. Amino acids: CASSTREGDTQYF.

This clonotype was seen a handful of times. The genes are TRBV7-2 and TRBJ1-3; D may be TRBD1 (5 bases). The V end was cut by 5 bases, the J end by 2 bases, with 10 bases between. This CDR3 is 14 amino acids long. Germline CDR1 is SGHTA and CDR2 is FQGNSA. The CDR3 here is CASSRGAAGNTIYF. DNA for the CDR3: TGTGCCAGCAGCCGGGGCGCCGCTGGAAACACCATATATTTT.

This clonotype was picked up a small number of times. This chain links TRBV12-3 or TRBV12-4 with TRBJ1-1; D not resolved. Trimming removed 6 bases from V and 2 bases from J, with 16 bases in between. This CDR3 is built from 15 residues. CDR3 coding DNA: TGTGCCAGCAGATTCCTATTATTATCCAACACTGAAGCTTTCTTT. It codes for CASRFLLLSNTEAFF.

Only a few counts were recorded for this clonotype. The J gene is TRBJ2-5, the V gene TRBV9; possibly TRBD1 for D (6 bases). V lost 6 bases and J lost 5, with 14 bases in between. The CDR3 length is 13 residues. In germline, CDR1 is SGDLS, CDR2 YYNGEE. The CDR3 DNA follows: TGTGCCAGCAACGTGGGGGCCGGGGAGACCCAGTACTTC. It codes for CASNVGAGETQYF.

This clonotype was observed at least ten times. The CDR3 sequence: CASSQGLAGDTDTQYF. The CDR3 DNA reads TGTGCCAGCAGCCAAGGACTAGCGGGGGACACAGATACGCAGTATTTT. The chain links TRBV4-2 to TRBJ2-3; 12 bases align to TRBD2. With V trimmed by 1 base and J by 2 bases, 1 base remained unmatched. CDR3 length equals 16 residues. Germline V gene sequence: CDR1 LGHNA, CDR2 YNFKEQ.

This clonotype appeared a few times. The CDR3 DNA reads as TGTGCCAGCGGGATGGCGGGGGACTATGGCTACACCTTC. Translation: CASGMAGDYGYTF. The rearrangement joins TRBV7-2 to TRBJ1-2, with a weak D call TRBD1 (5 bases). The V end was cut by 8 bases, the J end by 3 bases, with 13 bases between. This CDR3 is built from 13 residues. Germline CDR1 SGHTA, CDR2 FQGNSA.

This clonotype was counted at least ten times. The chain recombines TRBV5-6 with TRBJ2-5; D is uncertain. Trimming left V 0 bases short and J 6 bases short, with 9 bases between. The germline gives CDR1 SGHDT, CDR2 YYEEEE. The CDR3 loop spans 13 amino acids. The CDR3 region is CASSLDMVKTQYF. The CDR3 coding sequence is TGTGCCAGCAGCTTGGACATGGTTAAGACCCAGTACTTC.

Many counts were recorded for this clonotype. CDR3 sequence (DNA): TGCGCCAGCAGCTTGGGGCCAGCACGGCACTATGGCTACACCTTC. Protein sequence: CASSLGPARHYGYTF. The chain combines TRBV5-1 with TRBJ1-2, with D uncertain. From germline, CDR1 is SGHRS and CDR2 YFSETQ. Trimming removed 0 bases at V and 3 bases at J, with 12 bases between. The CDR3 spans 15 residues.

This clonotype was counted at least ten times. The chain links TRBV4-2 to TRBJ1-2, with D maybe TRBD1 (6 bases). Trimming stripped 3 bases from V and 4 bases from J, with 12 bases between. CDR3 length equals 14 residues. Per germline, CDR1 LGHNA and CDR2 YNFKEQ. The CDR3 nucleotides are TGTGCCAGCAGCCAGGATGAGGGGGTCTATGGCTACACCTTC. Translated: CASSQDEGVYGYTF.

In its sample, this clonotype was seen many times. This rearrangement joins TRBV6-2 or TRBV6-3 to TRBJ2-5, with D possibly matching TRBD1 (6 bases). Trimming left V 10 bases short and J 2 bases short, with 11 bases between. Germline V CDR1 and CDR2: MNHEY, SVGEGT. This CDR3 is built from 12 residues. The CDR3 DNA follows: TGTGCCACCGGACAGACTCAAGAGACCCAGTACTTC. It encodes CATGQTQETQYF.